This T cell receptor beta chain originates from a study of T cells in Graves' hyperthyroidism and ophthalmopathy. Study as a whole: Blood from the periphery was taken at initial diagnosis, before any treatment. Whole-study findings and limits: For ophthalmopathy, model prediction preceded onset by a median about 6 months.

Across 18 months, stable Graves' hyperthyroidism was marked by no progression to ophthalmopathy. Patients aged 18 to 65 with hyperthyroidism were newly diagnosed, with duration under 2 months. RNA transcripts served as the template for amplifying TCR beta CDR3 regions. During a first-round RT-PCR of the TCR CDR3, the HTBI primer set was used. TCRdb reprocessed the multiplex PCR reads via MiXCR and lists one record per CDR3 protein. The data show a few hundred thousand distinct CDR3 sequences, with 20% to 30% seen just once and about 73% held by the top ten. Note on this clonotype: The antigen is not known.

The specimen sequenced was blood. The receptor was derived from a man in his fifties or sixties with Graves' hyperthyroidism.

The CDR3: CASSPSAGATYNEQFF. DNA for the CDR3: TGTGCCAGCAGCCCCTCAGCGGGTGCGACTTACAATGAGCAGTTCTTC. The J gene is TRBJ2-1, the V gene TRBV11-3; D is possibly TRBD2 (6 bases). Germline-derived CDR1 and CDR2 are SGHNT and YENEEA. The CDR3 totals 16 residues. Deletions cut 5 bases from V and 4 bases from J, with 18 bases between.